These 10 T cell receptor beta chains were sequenced from one sample in a study of T cell responses to AZD1222 COVID-19 vaccine. Generated by immunoSEQ multiplex PCR, the TCRdb table keeps only in-frame clones and is missing some. The sample carries 130,000 to 150,000 clones, approximately 90% recorded once. The sample consisted of peripheral blood, taken on day 0 of AZD1222 vaccination. The receptor source for this set is an adult in good health.

Concerning this clone itself: Sequence at one end of the junction differs from germline and may be a read error. This rearrangement joins TRBV12-3 or TRBV12-4 to TRBJ1-2; 7 positions agree with TRBD1. The CDR3 runs 12 residues. CDR3 amino acids: CASSFGQAAEAF. The CDR3 DNA follows: TGTGCCAGCAGTTTTGGACAGGCGGCGGAGGCCTTC.

This chain connects TRBV7-2 to TRBJ1-1; perhaps TRBD1 as D (6 bases). Trimming stripped 1 base from V and 11 bases from J, with 14 bases between. Germline values: CDR1 SGHTA, CDR2 FQGNSA. The CDR3 has 13 residues. In DNA, the CDR3 is TGTGCCAGCAGCTTAGGGGGGGCCCCTCGGGCTTTCTTT. Protein: CASSLGGAPRAFF.

The rearrangement uses TRBV27 and TRBJ2-1, with 8 bases aligning to TRBD2. With V trimmed by 7 bases and J by 4 bases, 12 bases remained unmatched. Germline V lookup: CDR1 MNHEY, CDR2 SMNVEV (reference sequence). The CDR3 contains 16 residues. Written as DNA, the CDR3 is TGTGCCAGCACGCTGAGCGGGAGACGTACTTACAATGAGCAGTTCTTC. Translation gives CASTLSGRRTYNEQFF.

The chain couples TRBV7-9 to TRBJ1-1; D might be TRBD1 (5 bases). In germline, CDR1 is SEHNR, CDR2 FQNEAQ (reference sequence). The CDR3 totals 15 residues. Trimming removed 0 bases at V and 5 bases at J, with 13 bases between. CDR3 residues: CASSLAGPKGTEAFF. The DNA for the CDR3 is TGTGCCAGCAGCTTAGCGGGGCCTAAGGGAACTGAAGCTTTCTTT.

This rearrangement joins TRBV3-1 (or the pseudogene TRBV3-2) to TRBJ1-5; D not resolved. The CDR3 covers 16 residues. Germline values: CDR1 LGHDT, CDR2 YNNKEL (reference sequence). V gave up 0 bases and J gave up 0 bases, with 9 bases separating them. This CDR3 reads CASSQDLGNSNQPQHF. For the CDR3, the DNA is TGTGCCAGCAGCCAAGATCTAGGGAATAGCAATCAGCCCCAGCATTTT.

This chain links TRBV7-2 with TRBJ2-1; possible D gene TRBD2, 5 bases. Germline V gene data show CDR1 as SGHTA and CDR2 as FQGNSA. V was shortened by 1 base and J by 5 bases, with 12 bases between the two germline ends. This CDR3 has 15 residues. The CDR3 loop is CASSLGWLANNEQFF. CDR3 nucleotides: TGTGCCAGCAGCTTAGGTTGGCTAGCCAACAATGAGCAGTTCTTC. Drawing the rest from reference TRBV7-2 and TRBJ2-1, the complete variable domain is GAGVSQSPSNKVTEKGKDVELRCDPISGHTALYWYRQSLGQGLEFLIYFQGNSAPDKSGLPSDRFSAERTGGSVSTLTIQRTQQEDSAVYLCASSLGWLANNEQFFGPGTRLTVL.

The rearrangement links TRBV3-1 (or the pseudogene TRBV3-2) to TRBJ2-3; D unresolved. The CDR3 extends over 13 amino acids. With 5 bases removed from V and 6 bases from J, the gap between germline ends came to 12 bases. From germline, CDR1 is LGHDT and CDR2 YNNKEL (reference sequence). The CDR3: CASSSQVRDTQYF. The CDR3 bases are TGTGCCAGCAGCTCCCAAGTCCGGGATACGCAGTATTTT.

The table lists this clone with a few counts. The rearrangement joins TRBV27 to TRBJ2-3, with D maybe TRBD1 (7 bases). Trimming cost V 3 bases and J 6 bases, with 13 bases left between them. Germline V gene data show CDR1 as MNHEY and CDR2 as SMNVEV (reference sequence). The CDR3 contains 14 residues. CDR3: CASSFSTGRDTQYF. The DNA of the CDR3 is TGTGCCAGCAGTTTTTCGACAGGGAGGGATACGCAGTATTTT.

This chain joins TRBV5-1 and TRBJ2-3; TRBD1 might be the D (6 bases). CDR1 and CDR2 from the germline V gene are SGHRS and YFSETQ. The CDR3 totals 15 residues. Trimming took 6 bases from V and 0 from J, leaving 14 bases between them. The CDR3 DNA is TGCGCCAGCAAGATACTTGGGGGCAGCACAGATACGCAGTATTTT. Its translation is CASKILGGSTDTQYF.

This clone was recorded once. The chain recombines TRBV7-9 with TRBJ1-2; D ambiguous. Germline-derived CDR1 and CDR2 are SEHNR and FQNEAQ (reference sequence). V was trimmed by 1 base and J by 5 bases, leaving 8 bases between them. This CDR3 spans 13 amino acids. CDR3 protein: CASSLGTVYGYTF. The CDR3 DNA follows: TGTGCCAGCAGCTTAGGGACGGTTTATGGCTACACCTTC.